The 29 T cell receptor beta chains presented below share a single source sample, sequenced in a study of T cell responses to AZD1222 COVID-19 vaccine. Repertoires were generated with immunoSEQ multiplex PCR, while TCRdb's copy carries only in-frame clones and drops some. The sample lists 170,000 or so clones; 88% were seen once. The starting material was peripheral blood, obtained 28 days after the second AZD1222 dose. These TCRs come from an adult who received the AZD1222 COVID-19 vaccine.

The rearrangement links TRBV7-7 to TRBJ2-6; 8 nucleotides agree with TRBD1. CDR3 length: 18 residues. Germline V gene data show CDR1 as SSHAT and CDR2 as FNYEAQ (reference sequence). With 1 base clipped from V and 4 bases from J, the junction kept 9 bases outside the gene matches. This chain's CDR3 is CASSLGARGQAGANVLTF. The CDR3 bases are TGTGCCAGCAGCTTAGGGGCCAGGGGGCAGGCCGGGGCCAACGTCCTGACTTTC. The entire variable domain, with the rest obtained from reference TRBV7-7 and TRBJ2-6, is as follows: GAGVSQSPRYKVTKRGQDVTLRCDPISSHATLYWYQQALGQGPEFLTYFNYEAQPDKSGLPSDRFSAERPEGSISTLTIQRTEQRDSAMYRCASSLGARGQAGANVLTFGAGSRLTVL.

This clone occurred once. This rearrangement joins TRBV6-2 or TRBV6-3 to TRBJ1-2; 11 nucleotides agree with TRBD1. Per the germline V gene, CDR1 is MNHEY and CDR2 is SVGEGT. There are 14 residues in the CDR3. Losses at the gene ends were 6 bases for V and 8 bases for J; bases not matched to a gene: 8. The CDR3 loop is CASSYGQGARGYTF. DNA for the CDR3: TGTGCCAGCAGCTATGGACAGGGGGCGCGGGGCTACACCTTC.

This rearrangement joins TRBV9 to TRBJ1-6; a possible D gene is TRBD1 (5 bases). CDR1 is SGDLS, CDR2 YYNGEE, per germline. V dropped 4 bases and J dropped 11 bases, with 16 bases sitting between them. The CDR3 has 14 amino acids. CDR3 loop: CASSPAGGATPLHF. The DNA of the CDR3 is TGTGCCAGCAGCCCAGCCGGGGGAGCGACACCCCTCCACTTT.

The chain combines TRBV30 with TRBJ1-3; 7 bases fit TRBD1. This CDR3 spans 11 amino acids. Germline lookup yields CDR1 GTSNPN and CDR2 SVGIG (reference sequence). J was trimmed by 11 bases and V by 4 bases; bases with no gene match: 5. CDR3 sequence: CAWTTGDPIYF. The CDR3 DNA follows: TGTGCCTGGACCACAGGGGACCCCATATATTTT.

This clone was recorded once. This chain links TRBV3-1 (or the pseudogene TRBV3-2) with TRBJ2-3; 7 bases are a match to TRBD2. CDR3 length equals 14 residues. The germline gives CDR1 LGHDT, CDR2 YNNKEL (reference sequence). With 4 bases clipped from V and 10 bases from J, the junction kept 11 bases outside the gene matches. As DNA, the CDR3 is TGTGCCAGCAGCCGAGCTCCAAGCGGGGAGGCGCAGTATTTT. It translates to CASSRAPSGEAQYF.

CDR3 protein: CASSSPAGPPYEQYF. CDR3 DNA sequence: TGTGCCAGCAGCTCCCCGGCAGGTCCTCCCTACGAGCAGTACTTC. V usage is TRBV5-4 and J usage is TRBJ2-7; D unresolved. Germline V gene sequence: CDR1 SGHNT, CDR2 YYREEE (reference sequence). The CDR3 contains 15 residues. Trimming removed 3 bases at V and 2 bases at J, with 15 bases between.

The genes are TRBV19 and TRBJ1-2; D is perhaps TRBD1 (6 bases). Germline CDR1 reads LNHDA; CDR2 reads SQIVND (reference sequence). The CDR3 length is 15 residues. V lost 5 bases and J lost 2, with 15 bases in between. This chain's CDR3 is CASSPTRTENYGYTF. The CDR3 coding sequence is TGTGCCAGTAGTCCTACTCGGACAGAAAACTATGGCTACACCTTC. Supplemented by reference TRBV19 and TRBJ1-2, the full variable domain reads DGGITQSPKYLFRKEGQNVTLSCEQNLNHDAMYWYRQDPGQGLRLIYYSQIVNDFQKGDIAEGYSVSREKKESFPLTVTSAQKNPTAFYLCASSPTRTENYGYTFGSGTRLTVV.

The chain employs TRBV6-2 or TRBV6-3 and TRBJ2-4; TRBD2 agrees at 14 bases. The J segment lost 10 bases and the V segment lost 6 bases, leaving 5 bases of the junction unmatched. Germline V gives CDR1 MNHEY, CDR2 SVGEGT. This CDR3 spans 14 amino acids. The CDR3 loop is CASSPGTSGGIQYF. The CDR3 DNA reads as TGTGCCAGCAGCCCCGGGACTAGCGGGGGTATTCAGTACTTC.

J is TRBJ1-1 and V is TRBV7-6; TRBD1 matches at 8 bases. The ends lost 4 bases at V and 4 bases at J; junction bases unmatched: 14. This CDR3 is 17 amino acids long. Looked up from germline, CDR1 is SGHVS and CDR2 is FNYEAQ. CDR3 DNA sequence: TGTGCCAGCAGCTCGTCGAGGACAGGGAGGCGCGGCACTGAAGCTTTCTTT. This translates into CASSSSRTGRRGTEAFF.

This chain joins TRBV6-5 and TRBJ1-2; D remains ambiguous. This CDR3 region has 13 residues. The V and J ends lost 7 bases and 0 bases respectively, with 9 bases between them. Germline V gene lookup returns CDR1 MNHEY and CDR2 SVGAGI. CDR3 DNA: TGTGCCAGCACACGGGCCCCTAACTATGGCTACACCTTC. It specifies CASTRAPNYGYTF.

The rearrangement uses TRBV10-1 and TRBJ1-5; a possible D gene is TRBD1 (6 bases). Trimming shortened V by 5 bases and J by 0 bases, and 20 bases separated the two germline ends. Germline values: CDR1 WNHNN, CDR2 SYGVQD (reference sequence). The CDR3 is 18 residues long. CDR3 nucleotides: TGCGCCAGCAGTAGGACAGCATCGAGACACTATAGCAATCAGCCCCAGCATTTT. It codes for CASSRTASRHYSNQPQHF.

V is TRBV6-5 and J is TRBJ1-6, with TRBD1 as a possible D gene (5 bases). Germline V gives CDR1 MNHEY, CDR2 SVGAGI. V dropped 2 bases and J dropped 17 bases, with 16 bases sitting between them. This CDR3 comprises 13 residues. The CDR3 DNA reads TGTGCCAGCAGTTACCCCTACTTGGGGCTTGTCCACTTT. As protein: CASSYPYLGLVHF.

V usage is TRBV27 and J usage is TRBJ2-7, with 11 positions matching TRBD2. The CDR3 runs to 19 residues. Germline V CDR1 and CDR2: MNHEY, SMNVEV (reference sequence). The trim removed 1 base at V and 1 base at J, leaving 12 bases unmatched. CDR3 in DNA: TGTGCCAGCAGTTTATATGGCCTAGCGGGGGGCCGGGGATCCTACGAGCAGTACTTC. Amino acids: CASSLYGLAGGRGSYEQYF.

The CDR3 DNA sequence: TGCGCCAGCAGTCCTAGGTACGGGGGCTATGGCTACACCTTC. This translates into CASSPRYGGYGYTF. The rearrangement joins TRBV23-1 to TRBJ1-2; D is possibly TRBD1 (5 bases). TRBV23-1 carries the ORF label, with uncertain function. Trimming took 4 bases from V and 4 from J, leaving 13 bases between them. CDR3 length: 14 residues.

V is TRBV5-1 and J is TRBJ2-3; D is possibly TRBD2 (6 bases). Germline loops: CDR1 SGHRS, CDR2 YFSETQ. V lost 2 bases and J 2 bases, leaving 18 bases between the germline ends. CDR3 length: 17 amino acids. The CDR3 is CASSFLRDVQFTDTQYF. The CDR3 DNA sequence: TGCGCCAGCAGCTTCTTGCGGGACGTACAATTCACAGATACGCAGTATTTT.

The rearrangement joins TRBV5-1 to TRBJ2-3; D is perhaps TRBD2 (6 bases). The V gene's germline CDR1 is SGHRS and CDR2 YFSETQ. The CDR3 totals 15 residues. V lost 4 bases and J lost 5, with 17 bases in between. The CDR3 reads CASSGGGVGEDTQYF. DNA of the CDR3: TGCGCCAGCAGCGGCGGCGGGGTAGGGGAAGATACGCAGTATTTT.

This chain connects TRBV3-1 (or the pseudogene TRBV3-2) to TRBJ1-1; TRBD1 aligns across 8 bases. The CDR3 extends over 14 amino acids. Germline V lookup: CDR1 LGHDT, CDR2 YNNKEL (reference sequence). With 0 bases clipped from V and 4 bases from J, the junction kept 1 base outside the gene matches. Here the CDR3 reads CASSQEQGATEAFF. The CDR3 nucleotides read TGTGCCAGCAGCCAAGAGCAGGGGGCCACTGAAGCTTTCTTT.

V and J are TRBV5-5 and TRBJ1-3, with 12 bases that match TRBD1. Germline assignment: CDR1 SGHKS and CDR2 YYEKEE (reference sequence). V lost 3 bases and J lost 2; bases outside the gene matches: 15. This CDR3 has 20 amino acids. The CDR3 reads CASSYLLVPGQGATGNTIYF. In nucleotides, the CDR3 is TGTGCCAGCAGCTACCTCTTGGTCCCGGGACAGGGGGCAACTGGAAACACCATATATTTT. The full variable domain, rest sourced from reference TRBV5-5 and TRBJ1-3, is DAGVTQSPTHLIKTRGQQVTLRCSPISGHKSVSWYQQVLGQGPQFIFQYYEKEERGRGNFPDRFSARQFPNYSSELNVNALLLGDSALYLCASSYLLVPGQGATGNTIYFGEGSWLTVV.

This clone was seen a single time. The V and J genes are TRBV5-1 and TRBJ1-6; 7 nucleotides match TRBD1. This CDR3 has 15 amino acids. The J segment lost 10 bases and the V segment lost 0 bases, leaving 7 bases of the junction unmatched. Germline V gives CDR1 SGHRS, CDR2 YFSETQ. Here the CDR3 reads CASSLGQGIGSPLHF. The CDR3 bases are TGCGCCAGCAGCTTGGGACAGGGAATAGGGTCACCCCTCCACTTT.

This clone was observed once. The chain links TRBV18 to TRBJ2-2; D is possibly TRBD1 or TRBD2 (6 bases each). V was shortened by 4 bases and J by 1 base, with 13 bases between the two germline ends. Germline CDR1 is KGHSH and CDR2 is LQKENI. The length of the CDR3 is 16 residues. CDR3 nucleotides: TGTGCCAGCTCACTGAGACAGGAGGGGAACACCGGGGAGCTGTTTTTT. As protein: CASSLRQEGNTGELFF.

The chain combines TRBV7-3 with TRBJ1-1; 12 bases fit TRBD1. This CDR3 is 15 amino acids long. After removal of 4 bases from V and 4 bases from J, the junction contained 4 bases not matched to a gene. Per the germline V gene, CDR1 is SGHTA and CDR2 is FQGTGA. The CDR3 DNA is TGTGCCAGCAGCTCGGGACAGGGGGCAGTCACTGAAGCTTTCTTT. Protein product: CASSSGQGAVTEAFF.

CDR3 sequence: CASSDGVEVYGYTF. The DNA for the CDR3 is TGTGCCAGTAGTGACGGGGTGGAGGTCTATGGCTACACCTTC. The gene calls are TRBV19 and TRBJ1-2; D is uncertain. Trimming left V 5 bases short and J 4 bases short, with 14 bases between. CDR1 and CDR2 (germline): LNHDA, SQIVND (reference sequence). This CDR3 region has 14 residues. Variable domain in full (rest from reference TRBV19 and TRBJ1-2): DGGITQSPKYLFRKEGQNVTLSCEQNLNHDAMYWYRQDPGQGLRLIYYSQIVNDFQKGDIAEGYSVSREKKESFPLTVTSAQKNPTAFYLCASSDGVEVYGYTFGSGTRLTVV.

The chain has TRBV10-2 and TRBJ1-5; unclear D gene. The CDR3 sequence is 13 residues long. V was cut by 8 bases and J by 0 bases, with 8 bases left in between. Germline V lookup: CDR1 WSHSY, CDR2 SAAADI. The CDR3 sequence: CASSINSNQPQHF. In nucleotides, the CDR3 is TGCGCCAGCTCGATTAATAGCAATCAGCCCCAGCATTTT.

The chain uses TRBV12-3 or TRBV12-4 and TRBJ2-1; TRBD2 is a possible D gene (5 bases). The CDR3 runs to 11 residues. The V end lost 5 bases, the J end lost 12 bases, and 11 bases lay between the germline ends. The CDR3 sequence: CASSRREGQFF. In DNA, the CDR3 is TGTGCCAGCAGTCGTCGTGAGGGGCAGTTCTTC.

The rearrangement links TRBV28 to TRBJ1-4; 7 bases are shared with TRBD1. This CDR3 has 15 amino acids. Trimming cost V 6 bases and J 14 bases; bases outside gene matches: 18. The germline gives CDR1 MDHEN, CDR2 SYDVKM. The DNA for the CDR3 is TGTGCCAGCAGCCCGAGACAGGGCCAGCTCGAAAGCCTGTTTTTT. Its translation is CASSPRQGQLESLFF.

The chain links TRBV3-1 (or the pseudogene TRBV3-2) to TRBJ1-6, with D uncertain. This CDR3 contains 15 residues. Per the germline V gene, CDR1 is LGHDT and CDR2 is YNNKEL (reference sequence). V lost 0 bases and J lost 8, with 11 bases in between. CDR3: CASSQEVVGHSPLHF. The CDR3 DNA follows: TGTGCCAGCAGCCAAGAGGTGGTAGGGCATTCACCCCTCCACTTT.

The chain couples TRBV20-1 to TRBJ2-5, with no clear D. The CDR3 is 11 amino acids. The germline gives CDR1 DFQATT, CDR2 SNEGSKA (reference sequence). The V gene lost 2 bases and the J gene lost 3 bases, with 4 bases spanning the gap. The CDR3 sequence is CSARWEETQYF. The DNA of the CDR3 is TGCAGTGCTAGATGGGAAGAGACCCAGTACTTC.

This sequence joins TRBV5-6 and TRBJ1-5, with D perhaps TRBD1 (6 bases). The CDR3 consists of 14 residues. CDR1 SGHDT and CDR2 YYEEEE come from the germline V gene. Trimming pared 1 base from V and 1 base from J, leaving 6 bases between. CDR3 in amino acids: CASSLRGSNQPQHF. The CDR3 DNA follows: TGTGCCAGCAGCTTGAGGGGGAGCAATCAGCCCCAGCATTTT.

The chain carries TRBV6-6 and TRBJ1-1; D perhaps matches TRBD1 (5 bases). The ends were cut back, 2 bases at V and 5 bases at J, with 15 bases in the middle. The CDR3 is 15 residues long. CDR1 and CDR2 (germline): MNHNY, SVGAGI (reference sequence). Here the CDR3 reads CASSYAGTSGTEAFF. CDR3 DNA: TGTGCCAGCAGTTACGCGGGGACCTCCGGAACTGAAGCTTTCTTT.